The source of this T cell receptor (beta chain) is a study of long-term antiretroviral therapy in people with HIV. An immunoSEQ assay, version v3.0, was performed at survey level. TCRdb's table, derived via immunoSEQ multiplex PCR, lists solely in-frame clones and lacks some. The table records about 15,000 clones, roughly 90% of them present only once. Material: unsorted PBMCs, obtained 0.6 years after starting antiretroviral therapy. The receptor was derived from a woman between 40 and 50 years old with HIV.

DNA of the CDR3: TGTGCCATCAGTGAGTCCTCGGACAGAGGGGATGGCTACACCTTC. Its translation is CAISESSDRGDGYTF. The gene calls are TRBV10-3 and TRBJ1-2; D is perhaps TRBD1 (6 bases). The germline V gene has CDR1 ENHRY and CDR2 SYGVKD. Between the trimmed V and J ends, which lost 0 bases and 6 bases, there was a span of 14 bases. The CDR3 has 15 residues.